One sample yielded the 21 T cell receptor beta chains listed below, sequenced in a study of blood T cell repertoires in COVID-19 (dated by TCRdb to about 2020). Library prep was done by the immunoSEQ multiplex PCR assay. Sourced from immuneACCESS, this table was stored by TCRdb with only in-frame sequences that have V and J called. A share of the clones is absent; for the studies checked, an unresolved V gene accounts for under half, and the remainder has no known explanation. This sample comprises more than 95,000 clones, approximately 76% of them detected only once. The leading ten clones occupy roughly a fifth of the sample. Material: peripheral blood. Source of these receptors: a woman between 70 and 85 years old with acute or convalescent COVID-19.

The chain is built from TRBV6-5 and TRBJ1-4; D is unclear. V was trimmed by 5 bases and J by 7 bases, leaving 17 bases between them. The germline CDR1 and CDR2 sequences are MNHEY and SVGAGI. The CDR3 totals 15 residues. The CDR3 here is CASSRSPGGSEKLFF. As DNA, the CDR3 is TGTGCCAGCAGTAGAAGCCCGGGAGGGAGTGAAAAACTGTTTTTT.

The V and J genes are TRBV3-1 (or the pseudogene TRBV3-2) and TRBJ1-2; D is perhaps TRBD1 (5 bases). The length of the CDR3 is 11 residues. V lost 10 bases, J lost 6 bases, and 12 bases lay in between. In germline, CDR1 is LGHDT, CDR2 YNNKEL (reference sequence). CDR3 sequence reads: CATRGGNGYTF. CDR3 nucleotides: TGTGCCACCCGGGGGGGTAATGGCTACACCTTC.

This chain connects TRBV3-1 (or the pseudogene TRBV3-2) to TRBJ2-1; no definite D call. Trimming cost V 4 bases and J 8 bases, with 9 bases left between them. CDR1 and CDR2 (germline): LGHDT, YNNKEL (reference sequence). The CDR3 is made up of 12 amino acids. DNA for the CDR3: TGTGCCAGCAGCCTAGTAGTGGATGAGCAGTTCTTC. Translation: CASSLVVDEQFF.

V gene TRBV2 combines with J gene TRBJ1-1; D gene unclear. The CDR3 loop spans 11 amino acids. Per germline, CDR1 SNHLY and CDR2 FYNNEI. V was trimmed by 4 bases and J by 5 bases, leaving 5 bases between them. The CDR3 loop is CASSVQTEAFF. The CDR3 DNA reads TGTGCCAGCAGTGTTCAGACTGAAGCTTTCTTT.

V gene TRBV28 combines with J gene TRBJ1-5; D remains ambiguous. Trimming pared 1 base from V and 10 bases from J, leaving 8 bases between. Germline V gene lookup returns CDR1 MDHEN and CDR2 SYDVKM. This CDR3 region has 12 residues. The CDR3 DNA reads as TGTGCCAGCAGTTTATTGAATAGCCCCCAGCATTTT. Translating gives CASSLLNSPQHF.

J is TRBJ2-4 and V is TRBV27, with TRBD2 matching 7 bases. V lost 5 bases and J lost 0; bases outside the gene matches: 4. The CDR3 covers 15 residues. CDR1 is MNHEY, CDR2 SMNVEV, per germline (reference sequence). The CDR3, as DNA: TGTGCCAGCAGTCCCTCGGGGGGAGCCAAAAACATTCAGTACTTC. Translated: CASSPSGGAKNIQYF.

The rearrangement uses TRBV29-1 and TRBJ1-1; D gene unclear. Germline CDR1 reads SQVTM; CDR2 reads ANQGSEA. V shed 7 bases and J shed 0 bases, with 9 bases lying between them. The CDR3 runs 12 residues. The CDR3 here is CSALNVNTEAFF. The CDR3 coding sequence is TGCAGCGCACTCAACGTGAACACTGAAGCTTTCTTT.

The chain is built from TRBV5-4 and TRBJ1-6, with 7 nucleotides matching TRBD1. The CDR3 has 15 residues. V was clipped by 3 bases and J by 5 bases; unmatched bases: 5. Per germline, CDR1 SGHNT and CDR2 YYREEE (reference sequence). CDR3: CASSSGGGNNSPLHF. Here the CDR3 DNA reads TGTGCCAGCAGCTCGGGAGGGGGCAATAATTCACCCCTCCACTTT.

J is TRBJ1-6 and V is TRBV18, with a tentative D call TRBD1 (6 bases). Germline V lookup: CDR1 KGHSH, CDR2 LQKENI. This CDR3 contains 14 residues. The germline V and J ends were trimmed by 3 bases and 5 bases, with 8 bases remaining between them. The CDR3 DNA is TGTGCCAGCTCACCGGACAGAAATAATTCACCCCTCCACTTT. This translates into CASSPDRNNSPLHF.

This chain joins TRBV27 and TRBJ2-1; 14 nucleotides match TRBD2. The germline CDR1 and CDR2 sequences are MNHEY and SMNVEV (reference sequence). Trimming removed 6 bases from V and 7 bases from J; junction bases left unmatched: 5. The CDR3 totals 15 residues. In DNA, the CDR3 is TGTGCCAGCAGCCGGGGACTAGCGGGGGTTAATGAGCAGTTCTTC. It specifies CASSRGLAGVNEQFF.

The chain employs TRBV11-3 and TRBJ2-7; possibly TRBD2 for D (5 bases). Trimming removed 4 bases at V and 5 bases at J, with 12 bases between. There are 13 residues in the CDR3. Germline-derived CDR1 and CDR2 are SGHNT and YENEEA. The CDR3 here is CASSSTNTDEQYF. The CDR3 DNA reads as TGTGCCAGCAGCTCGACTAACACAGACGAGCAGTACTTC.

This sequence joins TRBV18 and TRBJ2-5, with 8 bases that match TRBD2. Germline values: CDR1 KGHSH, CDR2 LQKENI. The CDR3 totals 15 residues. The V segment lost 5 bases and the J segment 5 bases; nucleotides outside the gene matches: 10. This CDR3 reads CASSMGLGGSETQYF. In DNA form, the CDR3 reads TGTGCCAGCTCAATGGGACTAGGAGGGAGTGAGACCCAGTACTTC.

The DNA of the CDR3 is TGTGCCAGCAGTCCCCTCAGGGGGTCTGGGGCCAACGTCCTGACTTTC. This sequence encodes CASSPLRGSGANVLTF. The rearrangement joins TRBV28 to TRBJ2-6, with 7 bases that match TRBD1. V lost 5 bases to trimming and J lost 1 base; unmatched junction nucleotides: 5. The CDR3 sequence is 16 residues long. CDR1 is MDHEN and CDR2 is SYDVKM in the germline V gene.

The rearrangement joins TRBV2 to TRBJ2-7; weak D call: TRBD2 (5 bases). The CDR3 spans 12 residues. V gave up 7 bases and J gave up 3 bases, with 10 bases separating them. CDR1 and CDR2 from the germline V gene are SNHLY and FYNNEI. CDR3 sequence: CASTVRVYEQYF. CDR3 nucleotides: TGTGCCAGCACAGTGCGGGTCTACGAGCAGTACTTC.

The genes are TRBV7-8 and TRBJ2-2; D perhaps matches TRBD1 (7 bases). The CDR3 has 15 amino acids. The V gene lost 3 bases and the J gene lost 3 bases, with 11 bases spanning the gap. Germline CDR1 is SGHVS and CDR2 is FQNEAQ. CDR3 loop: CASSLQGGYTGELFF. The CDR3 DNA is TGTGCCAGCAGCTTGCAGGGGGGTTACACCGGGGAGCTGTTTTTT.

This clone was observed many times. Different DNA sequences within this sample yield the same CDR3. V gene TRBV5-1 combines with J gene TRBJ2-7; perhaps TRBD2 as D (7 bases). The V end lost 10 bases, the J end lost 7 bases, and 30 bases lay between the germline ends. Germline V CDR1 and CDR2: SGHRS, YFSETQ. The CDR3 contains 16 residues. The CDR3 loop reads CARLSRWGGRGWEQYF. The CDR3 region has the DNA TGCGCCCGCTTGAGCCGTTGGGGGGGCCGGGGGTGGGAGCAGTACTTC.

The rearrangement links TRBV5-1 to TRBJ2-3, with 7 bases fitting TRBD2. The CDR3 is 15 amino acids. Germline V gives CDR1 SGHRS, CDR2 YFSETQ. V dropped 0 bases and J dropped 1; count of bases not matched to a gene: 2. The CDR3 protein is CASSLGLAGTDTQYF. The CDR3 coding sequence is TGCGCCAGCAGCTTGGGGCTAGCGGGCACAGATACGCAGTATTTT.

This clone was picked up a small number of times. The chain combines TRBV29-1 with TRBJ1-3; 9 bases agree with TRBD1. V dropped 4 bases and J dropped 3; count of bases not matched to a gene: 16. Germline V CDR1 and CDR2: SQVTM, ANQGSEA. The CDR3 contains 18 residues. The CDR3 sequence is CSVVGAPGQGVFGNTIYF. In DNA, the CDR3 is TGCAGCGTTGTAGGGGCCCCGGGACAGGGAGTATTTGGAAACACCATATATTTT.

The chain recombines TRBV6-2 or TRBV6-3 with TRBJ2-2, with 10 positions matching TRBD1. After removal of 4 bases from V and 1 base from J, the junction contained 15 bases not matched to a gene. The CDR3 contains 20 residues. Germline V lookup: CDR1 MNHEY, CDR2 SVGEGT. The CDR3 sequence: CASSWDPGQGMLENTGELFF. The DNA for the CDR3 is TGTGCCAGCAGTTGGGATCCGGGACAGGGGATGTTGGAGAACACCGGGGAGCTGTTTTTT.

The chain uses TRBV7-9 and TRBJ2-2; TRBD1 might be the D (6 bases). The germline V and J ends were trimmed by 5 bases and 3 bases, with 16 bases remaining between them. Germline V gene sequence: CDR1 SEHNR, CDR2 FQNEAQ (reference sequence). This CDR3 is built from 16 residues. For the CDR3, the DNA is TGTGCCAGCAGCCTCCGGATGGGGGCCCACACCGGGGAGCTGTTTTTT. Translated: CASSLRMGAHTGELFF.

The genes are TRBV19 and TRBJ1-5; the D gene is possibly TRBD1 (5 bases). This CDR3 is built from 13 residues. CDR1 LNHDA and CDR2 SQIVND come from the germline V gene (reference sequence). V was clipped by 5 bases and J by 7 bases, with 12 bases between them. CDR3 in amino acids: CASSSRGWQPQHF. Here the CDR3 DNA reads TGTGCCAGTAGTTCTAGGGGCTGGCAGCCCCAGCATTTT.